The rows below give T cell receptor beta chains drawn from one sample of a study of blood T cell repertoires in COVID-19. Sequencing used immunoSEQ multiplex PCR; TCRdb keeps in-frame clones, though not all of them. The repertoire holds some 250,000 clones, with approximately 86% as singletons. Material: peripheral blood. These receptors all come from a woman aged 25 to 39 who had recovered from COVID-19. CDR3s include the opening cysteine and the closing phenylalanine or tryptophan. D genes are given only for firm matches. The size of a clone is reported for some rows only, either as once, few or many, or as a class for expanded clones.

V gene,clone size,D gene,CDR3 length,J gene,CDR3 protein,CDR3 DNA
TRBV18,NA,NA,14,TRBJ2-7,CASSPRTVTYEQYF,TGTGCCAGCTCACCACGGACTGTCACCTACGAGCAGTACTTC
TRBV15,NA,NA,15,TRBJ1-5,CATSGMDTGNQPQHF,TGTGCCACCAGCGGAATGGACACTGGCAATCAGCCCCAGCATTTT
TRBV10-3,NA,NA,11,TRBJ2-7,CAISPASEQYF,TGTGCCATCAGTCCCGCGAGTGAGCAGTACTTC
TRBV6-5,NA,NA,13,TRBJ2-7,CASGRGPSYEQYF,TGTGCCAGTGGCAGGGGTCCGTCCTACGAGCAGTACTTC
TRBV6-5,NA,NA,14,TRBJ1-2,CASIALGRDYGYTF,TGTGCCAGCATCGCGCTCGGGAGGGACTATGGCTACACCTTC
TRBV14,once,NA,18,TRBJ1-1,CASSQGPLLPGVNTEAFF,TGTGCCAGCAGCCAAGGCCCCCTCCTACCAGGGGTGAACACTGAAGCTTTCTTT
TRBV5-5,once,NA,15,TRBJ1-4,CASSLTRGFGEKLFF,TGTGCCAGCAGCTTGACGCGGGGGTTCGGGGAAAAACTGTTTTTT
TRBV5-8,NA,TRBD1,15,TRBJ2-3,CASSPGQGRTDTQYF,TGTGCCAGCAGCCCGGGACAGGGGCGGACAGATACGCAGTATTTT
TRBV5-4,once,NA,13,TRBJ1-5,CASSREVDQPQHF,TGTGCCAGCAGCCGGGAGGTGGATCAGCCCCAGCATTTT
TRBV6-5,NA,TRBD1,14,TRBJ2-7,CASSYSTGTYEQYF,TGTGCCAGCAGTTACTCGACAGGGACCTACGAGCAGTACTTC
TRBV7-2,NA,TRBD1,16,TRBJ2-2,CASSLSGQGAIGELFF,TGTGCCAGCAGCTTATCCGGACAGGGGGCGATCGGGGAGCTGTTTTTT
TRBV11-2,NA,TRBD1,15,TRBJ1-1,CASSRRQGRNTEAFF,TGTGCCAGCAGCCGAAGACAGGGGAGGAACACTGAAGCTTTCTTT
TRBV29-1,NA,NA,12,TRBJ1-4,CSVVDLEEKLFF,TGCAGCGTGGTCGACCTGGAGGAGAAACTGTTTTTT
TRBV4-1,few,NA,15,TRBJ2-7,CASSPTDRDYKGQYF,TGCGCCAGCAGCCCCACGGACAGGGACTATAAGGGGCAGTACTTC
TRBV5-4,once,NA,15,TRBJ1-2,CASSLAQDSRFGYTF,TGTGCCAGCAGCTTGGCGCAGGACAGTAGGTTTGGCTACACCTTC
TRBV7-2,NA,NA,14,TRBJ2-1,CASSLDPGSNEQFF,TGTGCCAGCAGCTTAGACCCTGGCTCCAATGAGCAGTTCTTC
TRBV9,once,TRBD1,14,TRBJ1-4,CASSARTGHEKLFF,TGTGCCAGCAGCGCCCGGACAGGGCATGAAAAACTGTTTTTT
TRBV6-5,NA,TRBD1,15,TRBJ1-1,CASRRTGPMNTEAFF,TGTGCCAGCAGGAGGACAGGACCGATGAACACTGAAGCTTTCTTT
TRBV5-1,NA,TRBD2,14,TRBJ2-5,CASSLSGGPETQYF,TGCGCCAGCAGCTTGTCGGGGGGACCAGAGACCCAGTACTTC
TRBV14,NA,TRBD1,14,TRBJ1-1,CASSLTGLGTEAFF,TGTGCCAGCAGTCTGACAGGGCTTGGGACTGAAGCTTTCTTT
TRBV5-6,NA,NA,16,TRBJ2-2,CASRSGPRRDTGELFF,TGTGCCAGCAGGTCCGGTCCTAGACGGGACACCGGGGAGCTGTTTTTT
TRBV5-1,NA,NA,13,TRBJ2-2,CASSFQYTGELFF,TGCGCCAGCAGCTTTCAATACACCGGGGAGCTGTTTTTT
TRBV4-1,NA,NA,16,TRBJ1-2,CASSQASGSANYGYTF,TGCGCCAGCAGCCAAGCGTCAGGGTCAGCTAACTATGGCTACACCTTC
TRBV6-5,NA,TRBD2,14,TRBJ2-3,CASSYRTSGDTQYF,TGTGCCAGCAGTTACAGGACTAGTGGAGATACGCAGTATTTT
TRBV6-5,NA,NA,15,TRBJ1-3,CASSYRLDSGNTIYF,TGTGCCAGCAGTTACCGATTGGACAGCGGAAACACCATATATTTT
TRBV5-1,NA,NA,14,TRBJ1-3,CASSGAQVGDTIYF,TGCGCCAGCAGCGGGGCACAGGTTGGGGACACCATATATTTT